The 20 T cell receptor beta chains presented below share a single source sample, sequenced in a study of spatial heterogeneity in lung cancer. These TCRs' antigens remain unknown. Study-level results: For expanded intratumoral alpha and beta TCRs, counts tracked tumor mutation counts.

Noted time point: sample taken at primary tumor resection. One entry per CDR3 protein results from TCRdb running MiXCR on the 5' RACE reads. The table shows around 20,000 distinct CDR3 sequences, with under 3.5% occurring only once. The sequencing here drew on lung tumor tissue, taken at surgery. The receptor source for this set is a male donor with early-stage non-small cell lung cancer.

This clonotype was detected many times. This chain joins TRBV5-1 and TRBJ2-7; D remains unclear. The germline V gene has CDR1 SGHRS and CDR2 YFSETQ. CDR3 size: 15 residues. Trimming removed 3 bases at V and 0 bases at J, with 13 bases between. The chain's CDR3 is CASSSRVSSSYEQYF. The CDR3 DNA sequence: TGCGCCAGCAGCTCCCGGGTTTCGAGCTCCTACGAGCAGTACTTC.

The sample holds many counts of this clonotype. This chain joins TRBV5-1 and TRBJ2-3, with a possible D match to TRBD2 (5 bases). The V gene's germline CDR1 is SGHRS and CDR2 YFSETQ. This CDR3 has 14 residues. V was pared by 4 bases and J by 1 base, with 10 bases between. The chain's CDR3 is CASSPTGGTDTQYF. The CDR3 DNA is TGCGCCAGCAGCCCGACCGGGGGCACAGATACGCAGTATTTT.

This clonotype has at least ten counts. DNA of the CDR3: TGTGCCAGCAGTACAGGGTTTGGGGGGAGGGCCAATGAGCAGTTCTTC. Translation: CASSTGFGGRANEQFF. V is TRBV9 and J is TRBJ2-1, with D possibly TRBD2 on 7 matching bases. Germline V gives CDR1 SGDLS, CDR2 YYNGEE. The length of the CDR3 is 16 residues. V dropped 5 bases and J dropped 6 bases, with 21 bases sitting between them.

This clonotype was counted ten times or more. CDR3 loop: CASSQDSVTEAFF. CDR3 DNA sequence: TGTGCCAGCAGCCAGGACAGCGTCACTGAAGCTTTCTTT. J is TRBJ1-1 and V is TRBV4-2; the D gene is possibly TRBD1 (6 bases). This CDR3 is 13 amino acids long. V lost 3 bases and J lost 4, with 9 bases in between. Germline V gene data show CDR1 as LGHNA and CDR2 as YNFKEQ.

Ten or more counts support this clonotype. This sequence joins TRBV6-1 and TRBJ2-3; D call uncertain. Germline-derived CDR1 and CDR2 are MNHNS and SASEGT. The ends were cut back, 8 bases at V and 0 bases at J, with 12 bases in the middle. The CDR3 consists of 14 residues. The chain's CDR3 is CASLPRISTDTQYF. DNA for the CDR3: TGTGCCAGCTTACCACGGATTAGCACAGATACGCAGTATTTT.

This clonotype was counted at least ten times. This chain joins TRBV27 and TRBJ2-5, with 7 bases fitting TRBD2. The germline V gene encodes CDR1 MNHEY and CDR2 SMNVEV (reference sequence). The CDR3 consists of 13 residues. The junction had 3 bases not matched to a gene; V was cut back by 4 bases and J by 4 bases. The CDR3 loop reads CASSSRLAETQYF. For the CDR3, the DNA is TGTGCCAGCAGTTCCCGACTAGCAGAGACCCAGTACTTC.

This clonotype was detected many times. V usage is TRBV20-1 and J usage is TRBJ1-2; 8 bases are shared with TRBD1. The germline V gene has CDR1 DFQATT and CDR2 SNEGSKA (reference sequence). V shed 3 bases, J shed 5 bases, and the junction held 5 bases outside the gene matches. The length of the CDR3 is 13 residues. The CDR3 reads CSASRDRLYGYTF. Here the CDR3 DNA reads TGCAGTGCTAGTCGGGACAGGTTATATGGCTACACCTTC.

This clonotype occurred many times. This chain uses TRBV7-2 with TRBJ2-5; TRBD2 matches 11 bases. This CDR3 region has 15 residues. Germline CDR1 SGHTA, CDR2 FQGNSA. The J segment lost 2 bases and the V segment lost 4 bases, leaving 3 bases of the junction unmatched. The CDR3 DNA reads TGTGCCAGCAGCTCCCGACTAGCGGGACAAGAGACCCAGTACTTC. As protein: CASSSRLAGQETQYF.

The rearrangement uses TRBV7-8 and TRBJ2-7, with 9 bases matching TRBD1. V lost 5 bases and J lost 0; bases outside the gene matches: 5. The germline V gene has CDR1 SGHVS and CDR2 FQNEAQ. The CDR3 has 15 residues. CDR3 sequence reads: CASSHRDRDSYEQYF. The CDR3 DNA follows: TGTGCCAGCAGCCACCGGGACAGGGACTCCTACGAGCAGTACTTC.

At least ten counts were recorded for this clonotype. A junction end diverges from the germline sequence, so it may reflect a read error. J is TRBJ2-3 and V is TRBV5-8, with 7 bases that match TRBD1. Germline-derived CDR1 and CDR2 are SGHTS and YDEGEE. The CDR3 has 12 residues. The chain's CDR3 is CASTSLSGQFSF. As DNA, the CDR3 is TGTGCCAGTACGAGCCTCTCGGGACAGTTTTCTTTT.

There are many counts of this clonotype. This chain joins TRBV14 and TRBJ2-1; D may be TRBD2 (7 bases). Germline lookup yields CDR1 SGHDN and CDR2 FVKESK. The CDR3 has 18 residues. Trimming removed 1 base at V and 12 bases at J, with 28 bases between. The CDR3 DNA reads as TGTGCCAGCAGCCAAGCCGGACTAGTTCTAGGGGGTTTCAGTGGGCAGTTCTTC. Translating it yields CASSQAGLVLGGFSGQFF.

This clonotype was picked up many times. The chain combines TRBV7-9 with TRBJ2-3, with D possibly matching TRBD2 (6 bases). Per germline, CDR1 SEHNR and CDR2 FQNEAQ (reference sequence). The germline V and J ends were trimmed by 1 base and 3 bases, with 20 bases remaining between them. The CDR3 totals 18 residues. The CDR3 coding sequence is TGTGCCAGCAGCTTAGGAAACACCGGGACTCCCAGGACAGATACGCAGTATTTT. Translated: CASSLGNTGTPRTDTQYF.

This clonotype was recorded at least ten times. The V call is TRBV12-3 or TRBV12-4, the J call TRBJ1-1; D gene unclear. V dropped 3 bases and J dropped 7 bases, with 6 bases sitting between them. This CDR3 is 11 amino acids long. The CDR3 here is CASSLKGEAFF. CDR3 nucleotides: TGTGCCAGCAGTTTGAAGGGTGAAGCTTTCTTT.

Regarding this clonotype: At one end the junction does not follow the germline gene, possibly because of a read error. The chain uses TRBV10-3 and TRBJ2-3; 7 nucleotides agree with TRBD1. Germline loops: CDR1 ENHRY, CDR2 SYGVKD. CDR3 length equals 13 residues. The CDR3 region has the DNA TGTGCCACTCGGAACAGGGGCACAGATACGCTGTATTTT. It specifies CATRNRGTDTLYF.

This clonotype was observed many times. This sequence joins TRBV7-3 and TRBJ2-1; maybe TRBD2 (5 bases). The germline V and J ends were trimmed by 2 bases and 4 bases, with 21 bases remaining between them. There are 18 residues in the CDR3. Germline assignment: CDR1 SGHTA and CDR2 FQGTGA. The CDR3 DNA reads TGTGCCAGCAGCTTAGGCCCGTTAACTAGGGCGTCGTACAATGAGCAGTTCTTC. Encoded protein: CASSLGPLTRASYNEQFF.

This clonotype was recorded at least ten times. The chain couples TRBV11-2 to TRBJ2-4; D gene uncertain. The CDR3 extends over 14 amino acids. V was pared by 5 bases and J by 6 bases, with 14 bases between. Germline CDR1 reads SGHAT; CDR2 reads FQNNGV. CDR3 DNA: TGTGCCAGCAGCCCAGCTTCCGCTTCAAACATTCAGTACTTC. It is translated as CASSPASASNIQYF.

This clonotype appeared many times. The V gene is TRBV19, the J gene TRBJ1-6; no firm D call. The CDR3 runs 14 residues. V lost 5 bases and J lost 5, with 10 bases in between. Germline values: CDR1 LNHDA, CDR2 SQIVND (reference sequence). CDR3 nucleotide sequence: TGTGCCAGTAGTCCCCAGACAAATAATTCACCCCTCCACTTT. Protein: CASSPQTNNSPLHF.

This clonotype has at least ten counts. The CDR3 is CASTPGQAHNEQFF. The CDR3 nucleotides are TGTGCCAGTACCCCGGGACAGGCCCACAATGAGCAGTTCTTC. The rearrangement joins TRBV19 to TRBJ2-1, with 8 bases matching TRBD1. Germline assignment: CDR1 LNHDA and CDR2 SQIVND (reference sequence). V was clipped by 7 bases and J by 5 bases; unmatched bases: 7. CDR3 length equals 14 residues. The entire variable domain, with the rest obtained from reference TRBV19 and TRBJ2-1, is as follows: DGGITQSPKYLFRKEGQNVTLSCEQNLNHDAMYWYRQDPGQGLRLIYYSQIVNDFQKGDIAEGYSVSREKKESFPLTVTSAQKNPTAFYLCASTPGQAHNEQFFGPGTRLTVL.

This clonotype came up many times. V is TRBV20-1 and J is TRBJ1-4; D is unresolved. Germline loops: CDR1 DFQATT, CDR2 SNEGSKA (reference sequence). V lost 3 bases, J lost 8 bases, and 10 bases lay in between. This CDR3 contains 12 residues. The CDR3: CSASRHEEKLFF. For the CDR3, the DNA is TGCAGTGCTAGTAGGCACGAGGAAAAACTGTTTTTT.

This clonotype was seen many times. The genes are TRBV10-1 and TRBJ2-7; TRBD2 might be the D (7 bases). In germline, CDR1 is WNHNN, CDR2 SYGVQD (reference sequence). Trimming removed 4 bases from V and 7 bases from J, with 20 bases in between. This CDR3 comprises 15 residues. CDR3 coding DNA: TGCGCCAGCAGTGCCCAAGCGGGGACAAGGGAGGAGCAGTACTTC. Translating it yields CASSAQAGTREEQYF.